These 31 T cell receptor beta chains came from one sample sequenced in a study of blood T cell repertoires in COVID-19. TCRdb's copy holds only in-frame clones and misses some; the assay was immunoSEQ multiplex PCR. The sample has about 170,000 clones, about nine tenths seen once; the top ten hold 20% to 30%. The material sequenced was peripheral blood. The source of these receptors is a man in his sixties with acute or convalescent COVID-19.

The V and J genes are TRBV18 and TRBJ2-2, with 7 bases matching TRBD1. The germline V gene has CDR1 KGHSH and CDR2 LQKENI. The CDR3 is 15 residues long. V lost 6 bases, J lost 5 bases, and 9 bases stayed unmatched. The CDR3 reads CASSPDRVATGELFF. The CDR3 region has the DNA TGTGCCAGCTCTCCTGACAGGGTCGCAACCGGGGAGCTGTTTTTT.

This clone was seen once. V gene TRBV5-6 combines with J gene TRBJ2-7; 7 bases are shared with TRBD1. The CDR3 has 14 amino acids. V lost 5 bases and J lost 0; bases outside the gene matches: 5. CDR1 SGHDT and CDR2 YYEEEE come from the germline V gene. CDR3 sequence (DNA): TGTGCCAGCAGGGGAAACAGGGGCTCCTACGAGCAGTACTTC. The encoded protein is CASRGNRGSYEQYF.

J is TRBJ2-5 and V is TRBV9; 7 bases align to TRBD1. The CDR3 extends over 15 amino acids. Looked up from germline, CDR1 is SGDLS and CDR2 is YYNGEE. Trimming at V came to 0 bases and at J to 2 bases, leaving 4 bases not matched to a gene. The CDR3: CASSVGGGQQETQYF. Here the CDR3 DNA reads TGTGCCAGCAGCGTAGGAGGGGGACAGCAAGAGACCCAGTACTTC.

V gene TRBV2 combines with J gene TRBJ1-4; D is ambiguous. CDR1 is SNHLY, CDR2 FYNNEI, per germline. V lost 6 bases, J lost 8 bases, and 13 bases lay in between. The CDR3 totals 13 residues. The CDR3 DNA follows: TGTGCCAGCAGGTGGTTTGTGGAGGAAAAACTGTTTTTT. This encodes CASRWFVEEKLFF. Full variable domain (missing parts from reference TRBV2 and TRBJ1-4): EPEVTQTPSHQVTQMGQEVILRCVPISNHLYFYWYRQILGQKVEFLVSFYNNEISEKSEIFDDQFSVERPDGSNFTLKIRSTKLEDSAMYFCASRWFVEEKLFFGSGTQLSVL.

The gene calls are TRBV24-1 and TRBJ2-1; D possibly corresponds to TRBD1 (5 bases). Trimming pared 2 bases from V and 4 bases from J, leaving 8 bases between. Germline CDR1 and CDR2: KGHDR and SFDVKD. The CDR3 consists of 14 residues. The CDR3 DNA reads as TGTGCCACCAGTGATTCGAACAGGTACAATGAGCAGTTCTTC. Translation: CATSDSNRYNEQFF.

The chain uses TRBV19 and TRBJ1-5; tentative D call: TRBD1 (5 bases). V gave up 5 bases and J gave up 4 bases, with 15 bases separating them. This CDR3 is 15 amino acids long. Germline CDR1 and CDR2: LNHDA and SQIVND (reference sequence). CDR3 residues: CASSRGTLGNQPQHF. The CDR3 region has the DNA TGTGCCAGTAGTCGAGGGACTTTGGGGAATCAGCCCCAGCATTTT.

The CDR3 DNA is TGTGCCAGCAGTTTCGCGGGGGAAACGAACACTGAAGCTTTCTTT. Amino acid sequence: CASSFAGETNTEAFF. This chain joins TRBV6-5 and TRBJ1-1, with a possible D match to TRBD1 (5 bases). With 4 bases removed from V and 1 base from J, the gap between germline ends came to 13 bases. The germline CDR1 and CDR2 sequences are MNHEY and SVGAGI. CDR3 size: 15 residues.

The chain couples TRBV24-1 to TRBJ2-3, with D tentatively TRBD2 (6 bases). The CDR3 loop spans 16 amino acids. The V gene's germline CDR1 is KGHDR and CDR2 SFDVKD. V was clipped by 1 base and J by 1 base, with 11 bases between them. The CDR3 here is CATSDFRRAGTDTQYF. The CDR3 DNA sequence: TGTGCCACCAGTGATTTCCGGAGGGCCGGCACAGATACGCAGTATTTT.

The genes are TRBV27 and TRBJ1-4; 8 nucleotides agree with TRBD1. V shed 6 bases and J 7 bases; nucleotides not matched to a gene: 7. Looked up from germline, CDR1 is MNHEY and CDR2 is SMNVEV (reference sequence). This CDR3 is built from 14 residues. The CDR3 region is CASRTGAGGEKLFF. The DNA of the CDR3 is TGTGCCAGCAGGACAGGGGCCGGGGGTGAAAAACTGTTTTTT.

The gene calls are TRBV24-1 and TRBJ2-5; 7 bases are shared with TRBD2. Trimming removed 9 bases from V and 5 bases from J; junction bases left unmatched: 8. Germline loops: CDR1 KGHDR, CDR2 SFDVKD. The CDR3 runs 13 residues. CDR3 residues: CATGPGGSETQYF. The CDR3 DNA reads as TGTGCCACCGGACCGGGGGGATCGGAGACCCAGTACTTC.

Written as DNA, the CDR3 is TGTGCCAGCAGCTTATCGGTAAATTCACCCCTCCACTTT. Amino acid sequence: CASSLSVNSPLHF. The chain uses TRBV5-4 and TRBJ1-6; D is ambiguous. There are 13 residues in the CDR3. Trimming left V 2 bases short and J 7 bases short, with 7 bases between. In germline, CDR1 is SGHNT, CDR2 YYREEE (reference sequence).

The chain carries TRBV29-1 and TRBJ1-1; no firm D call. The ends were cut back, 7 bases at V and 5 bases at J, with 14 bases in the middle. Germline V gives CDR1 SQVTM, CDR2 ANQGSEA. This CDR3 has 12 residues. This CDR3 is CSDPIRETEAFF. The CDR3 DNA reads TGCAGCGACCCGATACGCGAAACTGAAGCTTTCTTT.

In its sample, this clone was seen once. This CDR3 reads CASGLSGTGEQVYGYTF. The CDR3, as DNA: TGTGCTAGTGGTTTATCCGGGACAGGGGAACAAGTATATGGCTACACCTTC. The chain combines TRBV12-5 with TRBJ1-2, with TRBD1 identical over 10 bases. The V gene's germline CDR1 is LGHNT and CDR2 FRNRAP. This CDR3 comprises 17 residues. J gave up 5 bases and V 3 bases, and 12 bases lay outside the gene matches. Full variable domain (missing parts from reference TRBV12-5 and TRBJ1-2): DARVTQTPRHKVTEMGQEVTMRCQPILGHNTVFWYRQTMMQGLELLAYFRNRAPLDDSGMPKDRFSAEMPDATLATLKIQPSEPRDSAVYFCASGLSGTGEQVYGYTFGSGTRLTVV.

This rearrangement joins TRBV14 to TRBJ2-5; a possible D gene is TRBD1 (6 bases). The V gene's germline CDR1 is SGHDN and CDR2 FVKESK. With 4 bases removed from V and 5 bases from J, the gap between germline ends came to 14 bases. The CDR3 covers 14 residues. CDR3 in DNA: TGTGCCAGCAGCCCACGGACAGACGGGGAGACCCAGTACTTC. Translating it yields CASSPRTDGETQYF. Full variable domain (outside the CDR3, taken from reference TRBV14 and TRBJ2-5): EAGVTQFPSHSVIEKGQTVTLRCDPISGHDNLYWYRRVMGKEIKFLLHFVKESKQDESGMPNNRFLAERTGGTYSTLKVQPAELEDSGVYFCASSPRTDGETQYFGPGTRLLVL.

This chain connects TRBV5-1 to TRBJ1-6; TRBD1 matches 10 bases. The V gene's germline CDR1 is SGHRS and CDR2 YFSETQ. Trimming removed 4 bases from V and 5 bases from J; junction bases left unmatched: 6. The CDR3 runs 16 residues. The CDR3 DNA reads as TGCGCCAGCAGCGGCCGGGACAGGGGCGATAATTCACCCCTCCACTTT. Translated: CASSGRDRGDNSPLHF.

The V and J genes are TRBV12-3 or TRBV12-4 and TRBJ2-3; no clear D. The CDR3 consists of 13 residues. Deletions cut 5 bases from V and 2 bases from J, with 8 bases between. The CDR3 protein is CASSPPYTDTQYF. In DNA, the CDR3 is TGTGCCAGCAGTCCCCCCTACACAGATACGCAGTATTTT.

The CDR3 DNA reads as TGTGCCAGCAGTCTGGACAGGGGGAACAATCAGCCCCAGCATTTT. As protein: CASSLDRGNNQPQHF. J is TRBJ1-5 and V is TRBV6-5; 10 bases agree with TRBD1. After removal of 5 bases from V and 3 bases from J, the junction contained 4 bases not matched to a gene. From germline, CDR1 is MNHEY and CDR2 SVGAGI. The CDR3 runs 15 residues.

The chain has TRBV7-2 and TRBJ2-5, with no clear D. V shed 1 base and J shed 5 bases, with 11 bases lying between them. Germline values: CDR1 SGHTA, CDR2 FQGNSA. This CDR3 is built from 14 residues. The CDR3: CASSLGSSSETQYF. CDR3 nucleotide sequence: TGTGCCAGCAGCTTAGGGTCTAGTAGTGAGACCCAGTACTTC.

This rearrangement joins TRBV27 to TRBJ2-1; 7 bases map to TRBD1. CDR1 is MNHEY, CDR2 SMNVEV, per germline (reference sequence). After removal of 8 bases from V and 6 bases from J, the junction contained 10 bases not matched to a gene. The CDR3 loop spans 14 amino acids. The CDR3 DNA reads as TGTGCCAGCGCCGACAGGGTTTTAGGCAATGAGCAGTTCTTC. Its protein is CASADRVLGNEQFF.

The chain combines TRBV5-1 with TRBJ1-1; TRBD1 might be the D (6 bases). Germline V gene sequence: CDR1 SGHRS, CDR2 YFSETQ. With 4 bases removed from V and 5 bases from J, the gap between germline ends came to 9 bases. The length of the CDR3 is 12 residues. CDR3 loop: CASSLDRTEAFF. CDR3 coding DNA: TGCGCCAGCAGCCTGGACAGAACTGAAGCTTTCTTT.

This clone showed up just once. This chain uses TRBV20-1 with TRBJ1-6; no clear D gene. Germline lookup yields CDR1 DFQATT and CDR2 SNEGSKA (reference sequence). This CDR3 has 17 residues. Trimming pared 3 bases from V and 5 bases from J, leaving 20 bases between. This CDR3 is CSASVFGSGGDNSPLHF. The CDR3 DNA sequence: TGCAGTGCTAGTGTTTTCGGGTCGGGTGGCGATAATTCACCCCTCCACTTT.

This chain uses TRBV13 with TRBJ2-6; 11 nucleotides line up with TRBD1. This CDR3 region has 17 residues. Losses at the gene ends were 5 bases for V and 4 bases for J; bases not matched to a gene: 7. The germline gives CDR1 PRHDT, CDR2 FYEKMQ (reference sequence). CDR3 nucleotides: TGTGCCAGCAGCCCCGGACAGGGGGCGCAAGGGGCCAACGTCCTGACTTTC. This encodes CASSPGQGAQGANVLTF.

V and J are TRBV10-3 and TRBJ1-6; perhaps TRBD1 as D (6 bases). Germline assignment: CDR1 ENHRY and CDR2 SYGVKD. Deletions cut 4 bases from V and 8 bases from J, with 15 bases between. The CDR3 has 15 residues. The CDR3 loop reads CAISGWGGRDSPLHF. For the CDR3, the DNA is TGTGCCATCAGTGGTTGGGGGGGCAGGGATTCACCCCTCCACTTT.

The chain couples TRBV10-3 to TRBJ2-1; D unclear. V lost 10 bases to trimming and J lost 3 bases, with 7 bases between them. The germline V gene encodes CDR1 ENHRY and CDR2 SYGVKD. The CDR3 has 11 residues. DNA of the CDR3: TGTGCCAACTCAAACTACAATGAGCAGTTCTTC. It encodes CANSNYNEQFF.

This clone was seen a single time. The rearrangement uses TRBV6-6 and TRBJ2-7; TRBD1 is a possible D gene (5 bases). CDR1 is MNHNY, CDR2 SVGAGI, per germline (reference sequence). The CDR3 covers 15 residues. Trimming removed 2 bases at V and 4 bases at J, with 15 bases between. CDR3 coding DNA: TGTGCCAGCAGTTACGGACAAGGTGGGGCGTACGAGCAGTACGTC. Translation gives CASSYGQGGAYEQYV.

The J gene is TRBJ1-2, the V gene TRBV7-9; 8 bases map to TRBD1. J lost 8 bases, V lost 1 base, and 9 bases had no gene match. The CDR3 has 15 amino acids. Germline V gene sequence: CDR1 SEHNR, CDR2 FQNEAQ (reference sequence). This CDR3 is CASSLGTGWHLGYTF. The CDR3 region has the DNA TGTGCCAGCAGCTTAGGGACAGGGTGGCACCTGGGCTACACCTTC.

This clone was found once. CDR3 bases: TGTGCCTGGAGTGTCTTAGGATGGCAGGCCACTGAAGCTTTCTTT. Encoded protein: CAWSVLGWQATEAFF. The chain has TRBV30 and TRBJ1-1; unclear D gene. The V gene's germline CDR1 is GTSNPN and CDR2 SVGIG (reference sequence). V lost 0 bases and J lost 4, with 15 bases in between. CDR3 size: 15 residues.

The chain employs TRBV2 and TRBJ2-3; D gene uncertain. V was shortened by 6 bases and J by 2 bases, with 6 bases between the two germline ends. The germline V gene encodes CDR1 SNHLY and CDR2 FYNNEI. This CDR3 is built from 12 residues. The CDR3 loop is CASSLLTDTQYF. CDR3 nucleotide sequence: TGTGCCAGCAGCCTTCTCACAGATACGCAGTATTTT.

This chain uses TRBV12-3 or TRBV12-4 with TRBJ2-3; D is unclear. This CDR3 comprises 11 residues. Trimming pared 3 bases from V and 4 bases from J, leaving 2 bases between. The CDR3 loop is CASSFADTQYF. The CDR3 DNA sequence: TGTGCCAGCAGTTTCGCAGATACGCAGTATTTT.

This clone has a handful of counts. V gene TRBV4-2 combines with J gene TRBJ1-3; D is undetermined. Deletions cut 0 bases from V and 0 bases from J, with 12 bases between. The CDR3 consists of 17 residues. In germline, CDR1 is LGHNA, CDR2 YNFKEQ. The CDR3: CASSQETTHSSGNTIYF. CDR3 nucleotide sequence: TGTGCCAGCAGCCAAGAAACCACCCACAGCTCTGGAAACACCATATATTTT.

The chain joins TRBV10-3 to TRBJ1-2; the match to TRBD1 covers 9 bases. This CDR3 region has 13 residues. Germline loops: CDR1 ENHRY, CDR2 SYGVKD. After removal of 2 bases from V and 7 bases from J, the junction contained 2 bases not matched to a gene. CDR3 protein: CAISEGTGFGYTF. Here the CDR3 DNA reads TGTGCCATCAGTGAGGGGACAGGGTTTGGCTACACCTTC.